Listed below are T cell receptor beta chains from one sample, sequenced in a study of T cells after yellow fever vaccination. TCRdb reanalysed the 5' RACE reads using MiXCR and keeps one entry per CDR3 protein. The repertoire holds about 350,000 distinct CDR3 sequences, more than 9% seen once, with around 20% in the top ten. Sample: PBMCs, taken on the day of the first yellow fever vaccination. The receptors stem from a man aged 18 to 35 who received the YFV17D yellow fever vaccine. The CDR3 runs from the conserved cysteine through the conserved F or W. Fields, in order: J gene, D gene, clone size, V gene, CDR3 DNA, CDR3 protein. The D gene is left open where the match is weak. The size entry is marked missing in some rows and otherwise reads once, few, many or a size class.

>TRBJ2-2|TRBD2|.|TRBV27
TGTGCCAGCAGCCGCTGGATTAGCGGGGGAACCGGGGAGCTGTTTTTT
CASSRWISGGTGELFF
>TRBJ2-5|TRBD2|few|TRBV6-1
TGTGCCAGCAGTGGGGTAGCGGGGGCGCAAGAGACCCAGTACTTC
CASSGVAGAQETQYF
>TRBJ2-6|.|.|TRBV4-2
TGTGCCAGCAGCCGAGACCCGTCTGGGGCCAACGTCCTGACTTTC
CASSRDPSGANVLTF
>TRBJ1-1|.|many|TRBV6-2/TRBV6-3
TGTGCCAGCAGCCTACAGAAGAACACTGAAGCTTTCTTT
CASSLQKNTEAFF
>TRBJ1-5|.|.|TRBV20-1
TGCAGTGCTTCGTCAGGGGCGGCCCAGCCCCAGCATTTT
CSASSGAAQPQHF
>TRBJ1-1|.|.|TRBV3-1
TGTGCCAGCAGCCAAGCAGCGCAGTTCACTGAAGCTTTCTTT
CASSQAAQFTEAFF
>TRBJ2-1|TRBD1|many|TRBV12-3/TRBV12-4
TGTGCCAGCAGTGTTTCACAGGGGATTCGGTTCTTC
CASSVSQGIRFF
>TRBJ1-1|.|many|TRBV5-1
TGTGCCAGCAGCTCTAACACTGAAGCTTTCTTT
CASSSNTEAFF
>TRBJ2-3|TRBD2|.|TRBV6-5
TGTGCCAGCAGTTACATTAGCGGGGGCACAGATACGCAGTATTTT
CASSYISGGTDTQYF
>TRBJ2-3|.|.|TRBV20-1
TGCAGTGCTTCCACGTATTCAGGCACAGGTACGCAGTATTTT
CSASTYSGTGTQYF
>TRBJ2-1|TRBD2|few|TRBV6-5
TGTGCCAGCAGTTCGCTAGCGGGGGTCAATGAGCAGTTCTTC
CASSSLAGVNEQFF
>TRBJ1-1|.|.|TRBV6-1
TGTGCCAGCAGTGAATTCAGGACTCGATACACTGAAGCTTTCTTT
CASSEFRTRYTEAFF
>TRBJ2-3|.|few|TRBV4-3
TGCGCCAGCAGCCAAGATCCTAGCGCGACAGATACGCAGTATTTT
CASSQDPSATDTQYF
>TRBJ2-5|TRBD2|few|TRBV5-4
TGTGCCAGCAGCCCATGGACTAGCGGGAACCAAGAGACCCAGTACTTC
CASSPWTSGNQETQYF
>TRBJ2-3|.|.|TRBV5-1
TGCGCCAGCAGCTTCAAACTTTTACGCAGGGCAGATACGCAGTATTTT
CASSFKLLRRADTQYF
>TRBJ1-1|TRBD1|.|TRBV6-5
TGTGCCAGCAGTTACGACAGGGGGACTGAAGCTTTCTTT
CASSYDRGTEAFF